This entry describes one T cell receptor (beta chain). Its antigen is undetermined. The trim removed 2 bases at V and 6 bases at J, leaving 3 bases unmatched. Germline CDR1 and CDR2: SEHNR and FQNEAQ (reference sequence). There are 14 residues in the CDR3. The assay was immunoSEQ multiplex PCR, and TCRdb's table has in-frame clones only and misses some. The sample lists about 75,000 clones; about nine tenths were seen once. These data belong to a study of T cell responses to AZD1222 COVID-19 vaccine. The study's findings and limits: There were repertoire samples only from the period after the peak T cell response.

The clonotype comes from an adult who received the AZD1222 COVID-19 vaccine. V is TRBV7-9 and J is TRBJ1-1, with 10 bases lining up with TRBD1. The input for sequencing was peripheral blood, taken 28 days after the second AZD1222 dose. DNA for the CDR3: TGTGCCAGCAGCTTAATGGGACAGGGGTCTGAAGCTTTCTTT. It specifies CASSLMGQGSEAFF. The whole variable domain, filled in from reference TRBV7-9 and TRBJ1-1, reads DTGVSQNPRHKITKRGQNVTFRCDPISEHNRLYWYRQTLGQGPEFLTYFQNEAQLEKSRLLSDRFSAERPKGSFSTLEIQRTEQGDSAMYLCASSLMGQGSEAFFGQGTRLTVV.